This T cell receptor (beta chain) was captured in a study of T-cell memory formation after mild COVID-19. Across the study: TCR clusters were mostly confined to one donor each. Study-wide points: Contracting clones localized mainly to CM and EM when CD4+ and mainly to EMRA when CD8+. There was a balanced CD4/CD8 profile in clones contracting day 15 to 85, and later expanders leaned CD4+.

Using its own MiXCR run on the 5' RACE reads, TCRdb lists one record per CDR3 protein. Of about 110,000 distinct CDR3 sequences listed, 14% were seen once; the top ten hold less than 45%. This CDR3 comprises 16 residues. Germline assignment: CDR1 LGHNA and CDR2 YNFKEQ. Trimming stripped 0 bases from V and 6 bases from J, with 17 bases between. Many counts were recorded for this clonotype. Antigen: not known. Sequencing used PBMCs or a T cell subset sorted from them (not recorded which). The origin of this receptor is a man aged 18 to 30 who had mild COVID-19 (a few samples of this study predate the infection). Cell type and time point are not known. The genes are TRBV4-2 and TRBJ1-2; D may be TRBD1 (5 bases). The CDR3 DNA sequence: TGTGCCAGCAGCCAAGATCTTGGGGCCGACTTTGATGGCTACACCTTC. Its translation is CASSQDLGADFDGYTF.